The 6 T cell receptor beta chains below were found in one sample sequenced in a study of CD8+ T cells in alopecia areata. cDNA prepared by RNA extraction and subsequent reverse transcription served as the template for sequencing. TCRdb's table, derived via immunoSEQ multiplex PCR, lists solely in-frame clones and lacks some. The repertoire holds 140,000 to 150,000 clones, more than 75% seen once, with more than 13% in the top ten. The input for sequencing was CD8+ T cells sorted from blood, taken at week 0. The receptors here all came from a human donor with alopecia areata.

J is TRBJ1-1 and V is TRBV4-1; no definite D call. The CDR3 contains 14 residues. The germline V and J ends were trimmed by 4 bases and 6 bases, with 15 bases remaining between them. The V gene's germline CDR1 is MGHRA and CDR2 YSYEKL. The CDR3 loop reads CASSLGDPPAEAFF. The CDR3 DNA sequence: TGCGCCAGCAGCCTCGGAGACCCCCCGGCTGAAGCTTTCTTT.

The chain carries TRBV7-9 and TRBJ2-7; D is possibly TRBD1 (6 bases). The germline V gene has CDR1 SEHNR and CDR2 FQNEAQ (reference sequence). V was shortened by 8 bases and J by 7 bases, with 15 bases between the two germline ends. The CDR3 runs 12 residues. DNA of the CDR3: TGTGCCAGCGGAACTCAGGGGCAAGAGCAGTACTTC. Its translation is CASGTQGQEQYF.

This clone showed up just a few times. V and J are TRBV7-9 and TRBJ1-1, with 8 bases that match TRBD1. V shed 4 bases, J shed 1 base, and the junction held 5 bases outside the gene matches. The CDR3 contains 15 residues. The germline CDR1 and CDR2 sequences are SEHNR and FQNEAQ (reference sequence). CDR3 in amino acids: CASSSGGLGNTEAFF. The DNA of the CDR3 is TGTGCCAGCAGCTCAGGGGGCCTTGGGAACACTGAAGCTTTCTTT.

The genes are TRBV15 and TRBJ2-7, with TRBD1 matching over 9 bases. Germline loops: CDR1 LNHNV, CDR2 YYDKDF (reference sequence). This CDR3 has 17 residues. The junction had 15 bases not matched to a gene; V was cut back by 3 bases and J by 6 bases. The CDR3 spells CATSRPPKGQGVGEQYF. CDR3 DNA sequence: TGTGCCACCAGCAGGCCCCCAAAGGGACAGGGAGTGGGCGAGCAGTACTTC.

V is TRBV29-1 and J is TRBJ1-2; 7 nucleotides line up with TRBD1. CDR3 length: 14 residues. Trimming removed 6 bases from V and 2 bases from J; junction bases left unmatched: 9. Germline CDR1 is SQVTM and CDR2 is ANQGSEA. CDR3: CSVGGTADNYGYTF. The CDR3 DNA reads TGCAGCGTCGGAGGGACAGCAGACAACTATGGCTACACCTTC.

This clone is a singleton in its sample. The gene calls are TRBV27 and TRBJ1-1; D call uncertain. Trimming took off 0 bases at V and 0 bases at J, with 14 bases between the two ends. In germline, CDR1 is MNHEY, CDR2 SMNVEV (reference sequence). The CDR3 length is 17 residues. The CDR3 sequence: CASSLSMRSGLNTEAFF. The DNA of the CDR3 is TGTGCCAGCAGTTTATCAATGCGGTCCGGATTGAACACTGAAGCTTTCTTT.